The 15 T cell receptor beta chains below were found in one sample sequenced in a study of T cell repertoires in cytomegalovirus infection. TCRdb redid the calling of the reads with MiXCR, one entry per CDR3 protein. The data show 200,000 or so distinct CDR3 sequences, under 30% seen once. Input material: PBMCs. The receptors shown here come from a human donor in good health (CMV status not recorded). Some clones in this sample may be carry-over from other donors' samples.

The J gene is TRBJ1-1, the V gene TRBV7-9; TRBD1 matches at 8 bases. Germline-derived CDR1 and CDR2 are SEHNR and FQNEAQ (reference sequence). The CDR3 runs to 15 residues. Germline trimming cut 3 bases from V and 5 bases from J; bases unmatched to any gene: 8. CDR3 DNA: TGTGCCAGCAGCTTGCTCCGGACAGGGAATACTGAAGCTTTCTTT. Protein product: CASSLLRTGNTEAFF.

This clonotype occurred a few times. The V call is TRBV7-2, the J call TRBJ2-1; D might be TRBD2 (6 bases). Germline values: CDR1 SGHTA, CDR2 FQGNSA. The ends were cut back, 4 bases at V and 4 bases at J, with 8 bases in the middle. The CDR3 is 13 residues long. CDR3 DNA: TGTGCCAGCAGCTCCCGGGAGTACAATGAGCAGTTCTTC. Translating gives CASSSREYNEQFF.

As DNA, the CDR3 is TGTGCCATCAGTTCCTCGGGGGGCTATGGCTACACCTTC. Protein: CAISSSGGYGYTF. The genes are TRBV10-3 and TRBJ1-2, with D possibly being TRBD1 (5 bases). CDR3 length: 13 residues. V lost 5 bases and J 4 bases, leaving 11 bases between the germline ends. CDR1 ENHRY and CDR2 SYGVKD come from the germline V gene.

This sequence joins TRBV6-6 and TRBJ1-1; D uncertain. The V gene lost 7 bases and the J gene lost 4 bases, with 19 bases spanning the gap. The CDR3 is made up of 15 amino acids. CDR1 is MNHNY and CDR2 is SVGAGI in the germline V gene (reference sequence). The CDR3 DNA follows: TGTGCCAGCAACTTGGGGAGCCAGCAGCCCACTGAAGCTTTCTTT. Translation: CASNLGSQQPTEAFF.

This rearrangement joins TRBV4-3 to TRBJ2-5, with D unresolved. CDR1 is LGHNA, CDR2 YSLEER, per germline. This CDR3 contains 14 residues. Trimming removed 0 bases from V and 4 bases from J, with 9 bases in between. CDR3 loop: CASSQDTTPETQYF. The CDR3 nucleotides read TGCGCCAGCAGCCAAGATACTACTCCAGAGACCCAGTACTTC.

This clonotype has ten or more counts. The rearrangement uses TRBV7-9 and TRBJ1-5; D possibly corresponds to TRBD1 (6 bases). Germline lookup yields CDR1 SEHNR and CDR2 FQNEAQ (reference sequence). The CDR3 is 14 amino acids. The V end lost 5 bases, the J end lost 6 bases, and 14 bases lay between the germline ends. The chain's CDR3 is CASSPGDMSQPQHF. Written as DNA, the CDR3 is TGTGCCAGCAGCCCCGGGGACATGAGTCAGCCCCAGCATTTT.

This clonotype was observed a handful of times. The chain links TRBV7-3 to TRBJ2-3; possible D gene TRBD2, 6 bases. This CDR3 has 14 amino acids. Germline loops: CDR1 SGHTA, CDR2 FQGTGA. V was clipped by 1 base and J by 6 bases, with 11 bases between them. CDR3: CASSLSGDGDTQYF. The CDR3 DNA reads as TGTGCCAGCAGCTTAAGCGGGGACGGTGATACGCAGTATTTT.

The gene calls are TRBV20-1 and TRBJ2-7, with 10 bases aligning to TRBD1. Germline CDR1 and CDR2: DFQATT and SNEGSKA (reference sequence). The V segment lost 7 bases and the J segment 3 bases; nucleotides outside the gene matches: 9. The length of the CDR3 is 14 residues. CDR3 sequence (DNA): TGCAGTGTTAAGGGACAGGGGAATGTCTACGAGCAGTACTTC. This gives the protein CSVKGQGNVYEQYF.

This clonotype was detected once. Here the CDR3 DNA reads TGTGCCAGCTCGGACAGGGGCGCAGATACGCAGTATTTT. Translating it yields CASSDRGADTQYF. The chain uses TRBV19 and TRBJ2-3, with TRBD1 identical over 9 bases. V gave up 9 bases and J gave up 4 bases; unmatched junction bases: 5. Per the germline V gene, CDR1 is LNHDA and CDR2 is SQIVND (reference sequence). CDR3 length equals 13 residues. The variable domain in full, with the rest retrieved from reference TRBV19 and TRBJ2-3, is DGGITQSPKYLFRKEGQNVTLSCEQNLNHDAMYWYRQDPGQGLRLIYYSQIVNDFQKGDIAEGYSVSREKKESFPLTVTSAQKNPTAFYLCASSDRGADTQYFGPGTRLTVL.

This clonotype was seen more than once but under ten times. The CDR3 loop is CASSYSVVGEQYF. The CDR3 region has the DNA TGTGCCAGCAGTTACTCGGTGGTGGGCGAGCAGTACTTC. The chain couples TRBV6-6 to TRBJ2-7, with D unresolved. Germline V gene lookup returns CDR1 MNHNY and CDR2 SVGAGI (reference sequence). The CDR3 is 13 residues long. V lost 0 bases and J 6 bases, leaving 9 bases between the germline ends.

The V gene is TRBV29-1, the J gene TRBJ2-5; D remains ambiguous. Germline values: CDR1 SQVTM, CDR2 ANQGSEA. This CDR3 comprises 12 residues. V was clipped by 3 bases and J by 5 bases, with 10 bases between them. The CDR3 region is CSVDLGIETQYF. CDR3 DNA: TGCAGCGTTGATCTAGGGATTGAGACCCAGTACTTC.

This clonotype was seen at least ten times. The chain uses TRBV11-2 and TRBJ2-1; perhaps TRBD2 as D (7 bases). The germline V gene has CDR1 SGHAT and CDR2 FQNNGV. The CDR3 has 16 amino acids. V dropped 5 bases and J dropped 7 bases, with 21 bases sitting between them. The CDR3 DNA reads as TGTGCCAGCAGCCCCCAAGGGGGGGGCCTGGTGAATGAGCAGTTCTTC. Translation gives CASSPQGGGLVNEQFF.

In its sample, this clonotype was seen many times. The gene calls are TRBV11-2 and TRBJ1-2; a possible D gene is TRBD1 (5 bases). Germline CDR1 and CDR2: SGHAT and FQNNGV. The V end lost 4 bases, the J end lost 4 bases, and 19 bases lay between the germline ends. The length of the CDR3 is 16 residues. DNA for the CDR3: TGTGCCAGCAGCTCACTCCGGGACCTGAGCCTCTATGGCTACACCTTC. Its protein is CASSSLRDLSLYGYTF.

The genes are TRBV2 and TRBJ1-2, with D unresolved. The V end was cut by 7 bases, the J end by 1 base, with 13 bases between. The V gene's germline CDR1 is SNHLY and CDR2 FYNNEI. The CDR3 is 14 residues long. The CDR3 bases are TGTGCCAGCATGACGGACGTAAATAACTATGGCTACACCTTC. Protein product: CASMTDVNNYGYTF. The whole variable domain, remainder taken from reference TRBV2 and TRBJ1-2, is EPEVTQTPSHQVTQMGQEVILRCVPISNHLYFYWYRQILGQKVEFLVSFYNNEISEKSEIFDDQFSVERPDGSNFTLKIRSTKLEDSAMYFCASMTDVNNYGYTFGSGTRLTVV.

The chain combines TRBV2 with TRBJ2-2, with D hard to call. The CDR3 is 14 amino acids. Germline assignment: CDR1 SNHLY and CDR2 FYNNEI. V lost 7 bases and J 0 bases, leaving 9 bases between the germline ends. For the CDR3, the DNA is TGTGCCAGCAACTTCAAGACGAACACCGGGGAGCTGTTTTTT. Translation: CASNFKTNTGELFF.